The 25 T cell receptor beta chains reported below all come from one sample, sequenced in a study of blood T cell repertoires in COVID-19. Assay used: immunoSEQ multiplex PCR; TCRdb lists only in-frame clones, some missing. The table shows roughly 280,000 clones, with less than 90% occurring only once. Sequenced input: PBMCs or T cells enriched from blood (not recorded which). Every receptor here comes from a woman aged 50 to 65 who had recovered from COVID-19.

The V and J genes are TRBV5-6 and TRBJ2-7, with TRBD2 identical over 10 bases. From germline, CDR1 is SGHDT and CDR2 YYEEEE. V shed 0 bases and J 2 bases; nucleotides not matched to a gene: 2. The CDR3 sequence is 15 residues long. CDR3 DNA: TGTGCCAGCAGCTTGGTTACTAGCGGGACCTACGAGCAGTACTTC. As protein: CASSLVTSGTYEQYF.

J is TRBJ2-7 and V is TRBV20-1, with D possibly TRBD1 on 6 matching bases. CDR3 length: 14 residues. Trimming pared 3 bases from V and 4 bases from J, leaving 16 bases between. Germline assignment: CDR1 DFQATT and CDR2 SNEGSKA (reference sequence). The CDR3 DNA reads TGCAGTGCTAGTAGCAGGGGAAGCGGTTACGAGCAGTACTTC. Its translation is CSASSRGSGYEQYF.

The J gene is TRBJ1-2, the V gene TRBV15, with D uncertain. Germline values: CDR1 LNHNV, CDR2 YYDKDF (reference sequence). Trimming removed 1 base at V and 2 bases at J, with 11 bases between. This CDR3 contains 15 residues. CDR3 in amino acids: CATSRGATENYGYTF. CDR3 in DNA: TGTGCCACCAGCAGAGGCGCGACGGAGAACTATGGCTACACCTTC.

J is TRBJ2-1 and V is TRBV4-2; D might be TRBD2 (7 bases). Trimming left V 0 bases short and J 1 base short, with 10 bases between. Germline CDR1 reads LGHNA; CDR2 reads YNFKEQ. The CDR3 loop spans 16 amino acids. In DNA form, the CDR3 reads TGTGCCAGCAGCCAAGAAGGGAGGGGGTCCTACAATGAGCAGTTCTTC. This translates into CASSQEGRGSYNEQFF.

The genes are TRBV28 and TRBJ1-2, with 11 bases matching TRBD1. The trim removed 6 bases at V and 1 base at J, leaving 7 bases unmatched. Germline assignment: CDR1 MDHEN and CDR2 SYDVKM. The CDR3 contains 16 residues. The CDR3 region is CASRNLGTGGNYGYTF. The CDR3 DNA is TGTGCCAGCAGAAACCTTGGGACAGGGGGTAACTATGGCTACACCTTC.

This chain uses TRBV28 with TRBJ1-2; 9 nucleotides agree with TRBD1. Germline lookup yields CDR1 MDHEN and CDR2 SYDVKM. The CDR3 totals 15 residues. With 6 bases clipped from V and 3 bases from J, the junction kept 8 bases outside the gene matches. CDR3 sequence (DNA): TGTGCCAGCAGAGCCCCGGGACAGGGATACTATGGCTACACCTTC. It yields the protein CASRAPGQGYYGYTF.

The rearrangement links TRBV7-9 to TRBJ1-2; 8 bases line up with TRBD1. The CDR3 is 15 residues long. V trimming: 4 bases; J trimming: 8 bases; junction bases outside the gene matches: 12. Germline V gene sequence: CDR1 SEHNR, CDR2 FQNEAQ (reference sequence). The CDR3 loop is CASSSSDRVAVGYTF. The DNA for the CDR3 is TGTGCCAGCAGCTCCTCGGACAGGGTAGCTGTAGGCTACACCTTC.

V and J are TRBV29-1 and TRBJ2-7, with 9 bases aligning to TRBD1. CDR1 is SQVTM, CDR2 ANQGSEA, per germline. The CDR3 extends over 13 amino acids. The ends lost 6 bases at V and 0 bases at J; junction bases unmatched: 3. CDR3 bases: TGCAGCGTGAGACAGGGGGGCTCCTACGAGCAGTACTTC. Its protein product is CSVRQGGSYEQYF.

The chain couples TRBV4-2 to TRBJ2-5; 11 nucleotides align to TRBD2. The CDR3 sequence is 16 residues long. In germline, CDR1 is LGHNA, CDR2 YNFKEQ. J gave up 3 bases and V 1 base, and 4 bases lay outside the gene matches. CDR3: CASSQGLAGGKETQYF. CDR3 sequence (DNA): TGTGCCAGCAGCCAAGGGTTAGCGGGAGGGAAAGAGACCCAGTACTTC.

The gene calls are TRBV11-1 and TRBJ2-1, with 8 nucleotides matching TRBD2. This CDR3 comprises 14 residues. From germline, CDR1 is SGHAT and CDR2 FQDESV (reference sequence). Unmatched junction bases numbered 9, after V lost 5 bases and J lost 9 bases. CDR3 sequence: CASSPPGTRIEQFF. The CDR3 DNA reads as TGTGCCAGCAGCCCCCCCGGGACTAGGATTGAGCAGTTCTTC.

The rearrangement uses TRBV4-2 and TRBJ1-4; 10 nucleotides match TRBD1. Germline loops: CDR1 LGHNA, CDR2 YNFKEQ. The CDR3 sequence is 15 residues long. Trimming took 2 bases from V and 4 from J; bases not matched to a gene: 1. The CDR3: CASSQRDRGNEKLFF. In DNA, the CDR3 is TGTGCCAGCAGCCAAAGGGACAGGGGTAATGAAAAACTGTTTTTT.

DNA of the CDR3: TGTGCCACCAGTGATCAGTACAGGGATGGCTACACCTTC. Encoded protein: CATSDQYRDGYTF. The J gene is TRBJ1-2, the V gene TRBV24-1; D is perhaps TRBD1 (6 bases). The CDR3 has 13 amino acids. Per the germline V gene, CDR1 is KGHDR and CDR2 is SFDVKD. V was clipped by 3 bases and J by 6 bases, with 10 bases between them.

The V gene is TRBV18, the J gene TRBJ1-3; TRBD1 is a possible D gene (6 bases). Trimming took 1 base from V and 6 from J, leaving 10 bases between them. The V gene's germline CDR1 is KGHSH and CDR2 LQKENI. This CDR3 spans 14 amino acids. The CDR3 region has the DNA TGTGCCAGCTCACCACAGGGGGAGAAAAACACCATATATTTT. This encodes CASSPQGEKNTIYF.

The chain combines TRBV5-8 with TRBJ2-1, with D possibly TRBD1 on 5 matching bases. There are 16 residues in the CDR3. The ends were cut back, 0 bases at V and 4 bases at J, with 14 bases in the middle. Germline assignment: CDR1 SGHTS and CDR2 YDEGEE. CDR3 sequence: CASSLAVGAIYNEQFF. The DNA of the CDR3 is TGTGCCAGCAGCTTGGCTGTTGGGGCCATTTACAATGAGCAGTTCTTC.

A single count supports this clone. The rearrangement joins TRBV10-3 to TRBJ1-1; D may be TRBD1 (5 bases). The germline gives CDR1 ENHRY, CDR2 SYGVKD. Trimming took off 3 bases at V and 6 bases at J, with 14 bases between the two ends. The CDR3 sequence is 14 residues long. The CDR3 coding sequence is TGTGCCATCAGTGATTATAGGGGCAGCGCTGAAGCTTTCTTT. This codes for CAISDYRGSAEAFF.

This sequence joins TRBV24-1 and TRBJ2-3; 8 bases are shared with TRBD2. The trim removed 9 bases at V and 3 bases at J, leaving 7 bases unmatched. Germline CDR1 reads KGHDR; CDR2 reads SFDVKD. The CDR3 runs to 14 residues. CDR3 DNA: TGTGCCACCGAAACGGCGGGAGGAACAGATACGCAGTATTTT. Translating it yields CATETAGGTDTQYF.

The chain uses TRBV27 and TRBJ1-1, with 7 bases fitting TRBD1. This CDR3 has 14 residues. Germline trimming cut 5 bases from V and 1 base from J; bases unmatched to any gene: 4. CDR1 and CDR2 from the germline V gene are MNHEY and SMNVEV (reference sequence). CDR3 coding DNA: TGTGCCAGCAGTGACAGGGTTAGGAACACTGAAGCTTTCTTT. Protein: CASSDRVRNTEAFF.

The V call is TRBV12-2, the J call TRBJ2-3; the table names TRBD2, a call not compared with the DNA. TRBV12-2 is a known pseudogene. The CDR3 has 15 residues. The DNA of the CDR3 is TGTGCAAGTCGCAGACGAGGGCGGTGGGGAGATACGCAGTATTTT. Its translation is CASRRRGRWGDTQYF.

This clone was seen only once. The gene calls are TRBV15 and TRBJ2-5; 10 nucleotides line up with TRBD1. Germline values: CDR1 LNHNV, CDR2 YYDKDF (reference sequence). CDR3 length equals 15 residues. The V segment lost 0 bases and the J segment 4 bases; nucleotides outside the gene matches: 2. CDR3 DNA sequence: TGTGCCACCAGCAGAGAGACAGGGGGCAGAGAGACCCAGTACTTC. Translating it yields CATSRETGGRETQYF.

The V and J genes are TRBV10-2 and TRBJ2-5; D gene ambiguous. The CDR3 runs to 14 residues. The germline CDR1 and CDR2 sequences are WSHSY and SAAADI. Trimming removed 3 bases from V and 2 bases from J, with 10 bases in between. The CDR3 is CASSDGRLQETQYF. The CDR3 DNA reads as TGCGCCAGCAGTGATGGTCGCCTACAAGAGACCCAGTACTTC.

The rearrangement links TRBV30 to TRBJ2-7, with D perhaps matching TRBD1 (5 bases). The CDR3 is 11 residues long. Per the germline V gene, CDR1 is GTSNPN and CDR2 is SVGIG (reference sequence). Trimming removed 3 bases at V and 8 bases at J, with 11 bases between. Written as DNA, the CDR3 is TGTGCCTGGAGCCTAGACAGTAAGCAGTACTTC. Translated: CAWSLDSKQYF.

The chain employs TRBV18 and TRBJ1-5, with a tentative D call TRBD1 (6 bases). Germline V gene sequence: CDR1 KGHSH, CDR2 LQKENI. The CDR3 has 14 residues. V dropped 4 bases and J dropped 7 bases, with 14 bases sitting between them. CDR3 protein: CASSLQGRGQPQHF. CDR3 DNA sequence: TGTGCCAGCTCACTACAGGGACGGGGCCAGCCCCAGCATTTT.

This rearrangement joins TRBV29-1 to TRBJ1-5, with TRBD1 matching 8 bases. Germline CDR1 SQVTM, CDR2 ANQGSEA. This CDR3 spans 12 amino acids. Trimming removed 3 bases from V and 12 bases from J; junction bases left unmatched: 7. The CDR3: CSVDKGTGGQHF. The CDR3, as DNA: TGCAGCGTTGACAAGGGAACAGGGGGCCAGCATTTT.

The gene calls are TRBV3-1 (or the pseudogene TRBV3-2) and TRBJ2-7; the D gene is possibly TRBD1 (5 bases). Germline V gene sequence: CDR1 LGHDT, CDR2 YNNKEL (reference sequence). V was pared by 4 bases and J by 3 bases, with 13 bases between. The CDR3 runs 14 residues. CDR3 nucleotide sequence: TGTGCCAGCAGCCCCCAGGGTCCTCGCTACGAGCAGTACTTC. Its protein product is CASSPQGPRYEQYF.

The V gene is TRBV19, the J gene TRBJ1-3; D not certain. This CDR3 is built from 15 residues. V lost 5 bases and J 2 bases, leaving 13 bases between the germline ends. The V gene's germline CDR1 is LNHDA and CDR2 SQIVND (reference sequence). The CDR3 sequence is CASSVLRQAGNTIYF. Here the CDR3 DNA reads TGTGCCAGTAGTGTCCTACGCCAGGCTGGAAACACCATATATTTT.